The 14 T cell receptor beta chains reported below all come from one sample, sequenced in a study of cytomegalovirus exposure and HLA in healthy donors. The PCR contained 60 Vbeta and 13 Jbeta primers. Generated by immunoSEQ multiplex PCR, the TCRdb table keeps only in-frame clones and is missing some. The sample has tens of thousands of clones, around 74% seen once. Input material: PBMCs. Receptors originate from a human donor in good health.

The chain has TRBV27 and TRBJ1-4, with unresolved D. Germline CDR1 and CDR2: MNHEY and SMNVEV (reference sequence). Between the trimmed V and J ends, which lost 6 bases and 4 bases, there was a span of 9 bases. The CDR3 contains 13 residues. CDR3 sequence (DNA): TGTGCCAGCAGGAGAGGACTTAATGAAAAACTGTTTTTT. As protein: CASRRGLNEKLFF. Full variable domain (missing parts from reference TRBV27 and TRBJ1-4): EAQVTQNPRYLITVTGKKLTVTCSQNMNHEYMSWYRQDPGLGLRQIYYSMNVEVTDKGDVPEGYKVSRKEKRNFPLILESPSPNQTSLYFCASRRGLNEKLFFGSGTQLSVL.

The chain recombines TRBV6-1 with TRBJ2-7; D remains ambiguous. The CDR3 has 11 residues. Per the germline V gene, CDR1 is MNHNS and CDR2 is SASEGT. Between the trimmed V and J ends, which lost 1 base and 6 bases, there was a span of 4 bases. The CDR3 DNA reads TGTGCCAGCAGTGAAGGGCCCGAGCAGTACTTC. Its translation is CASSEGPEQYF.

The rearrangement links TRBV4-1 to TRBJ1-1; 7 bases line up with TRBD1. The CDR3 loop spans 13 amino acids. V lost 6 bases, J lost 2 bases, and 3 bases stayed unmatched. Germline values: CDR1 MGHRA, CDR2 YSYEKL. This CDR3 is CASRDRLNTEAFF. In DNA form, the CDR3 reads TGCGCCAGCAGGGACAGGCTTAACACTGAAGCTTTCTTT.

This sequence joins TRBV5-6 and TRBJ1-1; tentative D call: TRBD1 (5 bases). CDR3 size: 15 residues. The V gene lost 4 bases and the J gene lost 10 bases, with 23 bases spanning the gap. In germline, CDR1 is SGHDT, CDR2 YYEEEE. CDR3 sequence (DNA): TGTGCCAGCAGCCCCCGGGGGGGAGGTACGAACCGAGCTTTCTTT. Its protein is CASSPRGGGTNRAFF.

V gene TRBV5-1 combines with J gene TRBJ2-5; no clear D. The J call may be wrong; the DNA end is better matched by TRBJ2-7. The CDR3 is 12 amino acids. Germline V lookup: CDR1 SGHRS, CDR2 YFSETQ. This chain's CDR3 is CASSTGSYEQYF. As DNA, the CDR3 is TGCGCCAGCTCCACCGGGTCCTACGAGCAGTACTTC.

This clone showed up just a few times. The chain has TRBV30 and TRBJ1-2; 8 bases agree with TRBD1. The germline CDR1 and CDR2 sequences are GTSNPN and SVGIG (reference sequence). Trimming cost V 3 bases and J 6 bases; bases outside gene matches: 15. This CDR3 has 16 amino acids. CDR3 sequence reads: CAWRGDRGFRRDGYTF. The CDR3 bases are TGTGCCTGGAGGGGAGACAGGGGCTTTCGAAGGGATGGCTACACCTTC.

The chain carries TRBV5-1 and TRBJ2-5, with no clear D. This CDR3 is built from 16 residues. V was cut by 4 bases and J by 2 bases, with 18 bases left in between. From germline, CDR1 is SGHRS and CDR2 YFSETQ. For the CDR3, the DNA is TGCGCCAGCAGCGTCATCGGTCAGGCCTTACAAGAGACCCAGTACTTC. The encoded protein is CASSVIGQALQETQYF.

This clone was picked up a small number of times. V is TRBV27 and J is TRBJ2-1, with 8 nucleotides matching TRBD2. With 4 bases clipped from V and 5 bases from J, the junction kept 7 bases outside the gene matches. Germline CDR1 and CDR2: MNHEY and SMNVEV (reference sequence). The CDR3 runs 15 residues. CDR3 sequence: CASSSRGRRDNEQFF. The CDR3 bases are TGTGCCAGCAGTTCCCGCGGGAGGCGGGACAATGAGCAGTTCTTC.

The CDR3 nucleotides are TGTGCCAGCTCACCAATGGCAGGGGAGAACACTGAAGCTTTCTTT. It is translated as CASSPMAGENTEAFF. The chain recombines TRBV18 with TRBJ1-1, with D tentatively TRBD1 (6 bases). V was cut by 2 bases and J by 1 base, with 11 bases left in between. This CDR3 is 15 amino acids long. Germline assignment: CDR1 KGHSH and CDR2 LQKENI.

This chain connects TRBV6-6 to TRBJ1-2; 7 bases match TRBD1. The CDR3 spans 16 residues. Germline lookup yields CDR1 MNHNY and CDR2 SVGAGI (reference sequence). V gave up 2 bases and J gave up 4 bases; unmatched junction bases: 10. Here the CDR3 reads CASSYGSRGNGYGYTF. CDR3 coding DNA: TGTGCCAGCAGTTACGGGAGCAGGGGGAACGGCTATGGCTACACCTTC.

V usage is TRBV2 and J usage is TRBJ1-2, with a possible D match to TRBD1 (6 bases). Trimming left V 6 bases short and J 3 bases short, with 8 bases between. The CDR3 runs to 12 residues. Germline lookup yields CDR1 SNHLY and CDR2 FYNNEI. The CDR3 nucleotides are TGTGCCAGCAGGCGGACAGACTATGGCTACACCTTC. Protein sequence: CASRRTDYGYTF.

The chain has TRBV9 and TRBJ1-4; TRBD1 aligns across 12 bases. Germline CDR1 is SGDLS and CDR2 is YYNGEE. The CDR3 has 16 residues. Trimming took 2 bases from V and 6 from J; bases not matched to a gene: 5. Here the CDR3 DNA reads TGTGCCAGCAGCGTGGGGGACAGGGGGCTGGATGAAAAACTGTTTTTT. Translating gives CASSVGDRGLDEKLFF.

The chain has TRBV2 and TRBJ1-1, with TRBD1 identical over 7 bases. CDR1 SNHLY and CDR2 FYNNEI come from the germline V gene. The CDR3 runs to 13 residues. V was pared by 11 bases and J by 1 base, with 7 bases of the junction left unmatched. The CDR3 DNA is TGTGCCTGGGGGACAGAGTCGAACACTGAAGCTTTCTTT. Translating it yields CAWGTESNTEAFF.

Only a few counts were recorded for this clone. The chain recombines TRBV10-3 with TRBJ2-6; TRBD2 is a possible D gene (5 bases). The CDR3 consists of 13 residues. Looked up from germline, CDR1 is ENHRY and CDR2 is SYGVKD. The V gene lost 5 bases and the J gene lost 10 bases, with 12 bases spanning the gap. CDR3 DNA sequence: TGTGCCATCAGTCCCGGACTGTCTAACGTCCTGACTTTC. Translating it yields CAISPGLSNVLTF.